Sequencing of this T cell receptor (beta chain) was carried out in a study of T-cell memory formation after mild COVID-19. After removal of 6 bases from V and 0 bases from J, the junction contained 3 bases not matched to a gene. This CDR3 contains 14 residues. CDR1 is SNHLY, CDR2 FYNNEI, per germline. This clonotype was detected many times. Its antigen is unidentified. The authors produced TCR alpha and TCR beta cDNA libraries with sample barcodes and UMIs by 5'RACE using constant-segment primers. TCRdb reprocessed the 5' RACE reads with MiXCR, giving one entry per CDR3 protein. The sample includes approximately 50,000 distinct CDR3 sequences, 9.3% of them seen just once. Study-level findings and limits: Contracting CD4+ clones lay largely in CM and EM, with CD8+ ones residing in EMRA. Clones shrinking between day 15 and 85 showed a balanced CD4/CD8 split, and those that grew later tilted toward CD4+.

This receptor was taken from an adult woman who had mild COVID-19 (a few samples of this study predate the infection). Cell type and time point are not known. Sequences were obtained from PBMCs or a T cell subset sorted from them (not recorded which). The rearrangement links TRBV2 to TRBJ2-7; TRBD2 matches 9 bases. CDR3 sequence reads: CASSSSGASYEQYF. DNA for the CDR3: TGTGCCAGCAGCTCTAGCGGGGCCTCCTACGAGCAGTACTTC.